This paragraph covers one T cell receptor beta chain sequence. Its antigen remains undetermined. No clone much larger than this one lies a single base away; base qualities are absent. This sample is part of a study of identical twins (dated by TCRdb to 2016 to 2017). Describing the broader study: To test whether fetal clonotypes persist, this study deep-sequenced TCR alpha and beta repertoires from monozygotic twins, from unrelated adults of various ages, and from cord blood. To rule out contamination, the twin experiments were replicated at different times with different library preparation protocols.

The full study reports these points: Out-of-frame TCR alpha sequences shared between twins showed an excess of low generation-probability sequences compared with coincidental sharing between unrelated individuals. Zero-insertion analyses could be partly confounded by invariant T cells such as MAIT and iNKT, though diverse VJ usage argued against such confounding for most clonotypes. A weaker excess of twin sharing was found in beta out-of-frame sequences because the signal-to-noise ratio was lowered by fewer shared sequences. Recombination models systematically underestimated out-of-frame TCR alpha sharing in monozygotic twins but agreed with sharing between unrelated individuals. Conclusions relied on cross-sectional statistical analysis, since the same donors could not be followed over many years. Fewer insertions were carried by abundant cord blood beta clonotypes, a similar but weaker trend appeared in young adult naive repertoires, and no such trend appeared in memory repertoires.

Only healthy Caucasian donors were included. The twin cohort consisted of three pairs of female monozygotic twins, all aged roughly 18 to 29 years. RNA for TCR libraries was isolated from peripheral blood mononuclear cells. The library was obtained by 5' RACE. The instrument was an Illumina HiSeq 2000. A universal primer binding site was introduced by template switching, and a unique molecular identifier was present in the final cDNA, enabling accurate counting of TCR cDNA molecules. Specific primers in the conserved constant-segment region were used to synthesize first-strand cDNA for the TCR alpha and beta chains. To control for contamination, every cDNA library carried two barcodes: a SMART-Mk sample barcode plus Illumina barcodes. TruSeq adapter sequences, together with Illumina sample barcodes, were added in two successive PCR steps. The TCR alpha and beta cDNA libraries were sequenced on the Illumina HiSeq platform using custom primers. The original pipeline was this. MiGEC was used to process raw reads and extract unique molecular identifiers, and MiXCR was used to find CDR3 positions. For each individual, recombination models were inferred using an EM algorithm with the repgenHMM and IGoR tools. Shared clonotypes were analyzed with the tcR package in R, and sharing was normalized by the product of cloneset sizes. To study raw recombination without the effects of thymic and clonal selection, out-of-frame nonproductive sequences were analyzed. TCRdb reprocessing: public reads trimmed at Q25 with fastp, clones called with MiXCR, in-frame beta chains kept. Entries that share a CDR3 protein sequence are merged under the most common genes and DNA. The V and J calls were not made by the authors but by TCRdb's processing. Counted in this sample were about 660,000 distinct CDR3 sequences; 8% to 9% of them appeared once. Approximately 0.89% of the sample lies in the top ten.

The sample also formed part of further work on yellow fever vaccine responses in identical twins. As noted in the second study: According to the authors, in identical twins the way T cells responded to vaccination appeared partly convergent and partly personalized. In identical twins, the study followed T cell clones that responded to the vaccine with precision.

The sample consisted of PBMCs. The TCR was taken from a woman aged 18-29 years in good health.

Here the CDR3 is given as CASSLEVGASTGELFF. In nucleotide form, the sequence is TGCGCCAGCAGCCTCGAGGTGGGGGCAAGCACCGGGGAGCTGTTTTTT. This chain joins TRBV4-3 to TRBJ2-2; TRBD1 is a possible D gene, resting on 6 matching bases. V drops 4 bases and J drops 4 bases, leaving 16 bases in between. CDR1 and CDR2, looked up from the germline V gene, are LGHNA and YSLEER. The CDR3, cysteine through phenylalanine, is 16 amino acids long. The only DNA kept is the CDR3, 48 bases in frame from the first base.